This TCR beta chain is from a study of blood T cell repertoires in COVID-19 (dated by TCRdb to 2018 to 2021). Study-wide context: Samples from collaborators originated in the United States, Italy and Spain and spanned both the acute and convalescent phases of COVID-19. The prospective study material was composed of cDNA or gDNA derived from T cells, B-cell-depleted T cells, or PBMCs. The dataset comprised deeply sampled blood TCRbeta repertoires from subjects exposed to, actively infected with, or recovered from COVID-19. The repertoires were released in a freely available public database intended as a resource for research on the immune response to SARS-CoV-2. Samples were obtained from the ongoing ImmuneRACE study (first 160 participants) and from 1,200 or so subjects provided by 6 global collaborators. The sample metadata nearly always contained a de-identified subject ID, COVID-19 status, age in years and sex. Where available, HLA class I and class II types were taken from metadata supplied by the sample provider and were not determined by assay-based typing.

As to this clone: The clone's antigen remains unknown. Base-call qualities are not available, and no considerably larger clone is one nucleotide away.

The paper's findings and limits, for the study overall: The amount of clinical and demographic metadata varied by source and participant and was provided uncurated.

The CDR3 holds 14 amino acids from the cysteine to the phenylalanine. Only the CDR3 DNA is retained, 42 bases long and in frame from the first base. V sheds 9 bases and J sheds 2 bases, leaving 15 bases between their ends. CDR1 and CDR2 are drawn from the germline V gene: SGHTS, YDEGEE. TCRbeta CDR3 regions were amplified from genomic DNA using the immunoSEQ Assay, a bias-controlled multiplex PCR. Under the source paper's analysis protocol: Nucleated cell counts per sample were estimated from amplification of reference gene primers within the assay. To quantify the absolute abundance of each unique TCRbeta CDR3 rearrangement, sequence reads were collapsed and filtered. For each sample, productive Simpson clonality was calculated as the square root of Simpson's diversity index over productive rearrangements. Held by TCRdb, this immuneACCESS table contains in-frame sequences only and omits some clones. Under half of the omission traces to an unresolved V gene where checked; the cause of the rest is unknown. Clone size and V and J calls were adopted from that table, with D and trimming inferred from the DNA. This sample is represented by roughly 200,000 clones; about 84% of them were singletons. The ten largest clones represent roughly 7% of the sample.

One collaborating source in Seattle enrolled patients during active infection and followed them longitudinally through the course of disease. Collaborating institutions collected whole blood in K2EDTA tubes following their own protocols. For TCRbeta analysis, collaborator samples were shipped as frozen whole blood, as isolated PBMCs, or as DNA extracted from either sample type. The sequence came from an elderly woman with COVID-19, enrolled during active disease. The sample comprised peripheral blood. The chain is made from TRBV5-8 and TRBJ1-5, and possibly TRBD1, on 6 matching bases. The bases are TGTGCCACCTCAGGGGCGGTGGGCAATCAGCCCCAGCATTTT. Protein translation: CATSGAVGNQPQHF.